One and the same sample provided the 17 T cell receptor beta chains below, sequenced in a study of graft-versus-host responses after intestinal transplantation. No antigen has been identified for these receptors. The protocol was immunoSEQ multiplex PCR, while the TCRdb copy is restricted to in-frame clones and leaves out a portion. The sample yields 80,000 to 100,000 clones, roughly 90% seen once. The sequencing used unstimulated CD4+ T cells sorted from spleen or lymph node cells, collected before intestinal transplant. These receptors came from a human donor who received an intestinal transplant.

This chain connects TRBV11-2 to TRBJ1-1; 7 nucleotides agree with TRBD1. The CDR3 consists of 14 residues. V lost 2 bases, J lost 4 bases, and 4 bases stayed unmatched. Germline V CDR1 and CDR2: SGHAT, FQNNGV. CDR3 sequence (DNA): TGTGCCAGCAGCTTAATTACAGGGGTCACTGAAGCTTTCTTT. Translating it yields CASSLITGVTEAFF.

V gene TRBV27 combines with J gene TRBJ1-1, with D perhaps TRBD1 (5 bases). Germline CDR1 and CDR2: MNHEY and SMNVEV (reference sequence). With 5 bases removed from V and 1 base from J, the gap between germline ends came to 17 bases. The CDR3 spans 16 residues. The CDR3 DNA follows: TGTGCCAGCAGTCCCGGACCGGGCGGGGGGAACACTGAAGCTTTCTTT. Its protein product is CASSPGPGGGNTEAFF.

The CDR3 sequence is CSVEEGGGSSYNEQFF. The CDR3 bases are TGCAGCGTTGAAGAAGGGGGGGGGAGCTCCTACAATGAGCAGTTCTTC. V is TRBV29-1 and J is TRBJ2-1, with a weak D call TRBD2 (7 bases). CDR3 length: 16 amino acids. V lost 0 bases, J lost 0 bases, and 12 bases lay in between. Looked up from germline, CDR1 is SQVTM and CDR2 is ANQGSEA.

V is TRBV11-2 and J is TRBJ2-1, with D possibly matching TRBD2 (7 bases). The germline CDR1 and CDR2 sequences are SGHAT and FQNNGV. The germline V and J ends were trimmed by 6 bases and 9 bases, with 33 bases remaining between them. The length of the CDR3 is 19 residues. The CDR3 loop reads CASRPRLEGGLGHTIEQFF. CDR3 sequence (DNA): TGTGCCAGCAGACCCCGCCTGGAGGGGGGGCTTGGGCACACGATTGAGCAGTTCTTC.

CDR3 sequence: CASSAVTGGNVNTEAFF. CDR3 DNA: TGTGCCAGCAGTGCCGTTACAGGGGGAAACGTGAACACTGAAGCTTTCTTT. The V and J genes are TRBV6-1 and TRBJ1-1; TRBD1 matches at 8 bases. Germline-derived CDR1 and CDR2 are MNHNS and SASEGT. V lost 4 bases, J lost 0 bases, and 10 bases stayed unmatched. The CDR3 has 17 residues.

V is TRBV5-1 and J is TRBJ2-7; D gene uncertain. Per the germline V gene, CDR1 is SGHRS and CDR2 is YFSETQ. The CDR3 consists of 14 residues. The V end was cut by 0 bases, the J end by 2 bases, with 9 bases between. Here the CDR3 reads CASSLGTVAYEQYF. CDR3 coding DNA: TGCGCCAGCAGCTTGGGTACGGTGGCCTACGAGCAGTACTTC.

This clone was seen only once. The gene calls are TRBV11-2 and TRBJ2-3; TRBD2 is a possible D gene (7 bases). CDR3 length equals 14 residues. Trimming removed 8 bases from V and 2 bases from J, with 14 bases in between. Per germline, CDR1 SGHAT and CDR2 FQNNGV. CDR3 coding DNA: TGTGCCAGCCAAAGGGGGGGGCACACAGATACGCAGTATTTT. This sequence encodes CASQRGGHTDTQYF.

This chain uses TRBV11-2 with TRBJ1-2; 8 bases align to TRBD1. The J segment lost 2 bases and the V segment lost 4 bases, leaving 6 bases of the junction unmatched. This CDR3 is 15 amino acids long. CDR1 and CDR2 (germline): SGHAT, FQNNGV. Written as DNA, the CDR3 is TGTGCCAGCAGCTCGCCCCGGACAGGGAACTATGGCTACACCTTC. This gives the protein CASSSPRTGNYGYTF.

This chain connects TRBV5-1 to TRBJ2-5; 10 nucleotides align to TRBD2. The V segment lost 4 bases and the J segment 4 bases; nucleotides outside the gene matches: 7. Germline assignment: CDR1 SGHRS and CDR2 YFSETQ. CDR3 length: 15 residues. The CDR3 nucleotides read TGCGCCAGCAGCCCAGCGGGGGGGCGAGGAGAGACCCAGTACTTC. This sequence encodes CASSPAGGRGETQYF.

The gene calls are TRBV10-3 and TRBJ2-7; weak D call: TRBD2 (5 bases). The CDR3 is 12 amino acids. Trimming took 6 bases from V and 0 from J, leaving 6 bases between them. Germline values: CDR1 ENHRY, CDR2 SYGVKD. CDR3 protein: CAISRDSYEQYF. DNA of the CDR3: TGTGCCATCAGCCGGGACTCCTACGAGCAGTACTTC.

This rearrangement joins TRBV6-5 to TRBJ1-6; D might be TRBD1 (5 bases). The CDR3 contains 14 residues. V was shortened by 5 bases and J by 2 bases, with 7 bases between the two germline ends. Germline lookup yields CDR1 MNHEY and CDR2 SVGAGI. CDR3 DNA: TGTGCCAGCAGTGACAGCCCCTATAATTCACCCCTCCACTTT. Its translation is CASSDSPYNSPLHF.

The chain couples TRBV6-1 to TRBJ2-7; D may be TRBD2 (6 bases). This CDR3 region has 14 residues. Germline-derived CDR1 and CDR2 are MNHNS and SASEGT. Trimming left V 7 bases short and J 4 bases short, with 17 bases between. CDR3 in DNA: TGTGCCAGCATGGAGGGGCCGACGATATACGAGCAGTACTTC. Encoded protein: CASMEGPTIYEQYF.

The chain combines TRBV6-5 with TRBJ1-1; 11 bases align to TRBD1. This CDR3 comprises 13 residues. Germline loops: CDR1 MNHEY, CDR2 SVGAGI. The V and J ends lost 8 bases and 5 bases, in that order; junction bases with no gene match: 4. DNA for the CDR3: TGTGCCAGCGGACAGGGGGCGTGGACTGAAGCTTTCTTT. This gives the protein CASGQGAWTEAFF.

This chain links TRBV4-1 with TRBJ1-1, with a tentative D call TRBD1 (5 bases). The CDR3 has 15 amino acids. The V gene's germline CDR1 is MGHRA and CDR2 YSYEKL. The V gene lost 3 bases and the J gene lost 1 base, with 12 bases spanning the gap. The CDR3, as DNA: TGCGCCAGCAGCCAGTGGACGGACAAGAACACTGAAGCTTTCTTT. Protein product: CASSQWTDKNTEAFF.

The CDR3 is CASRTSGASEQFF. The CDR3, as DNA: TGTGCCAGCAGGACTAGCGGGGCGAGTGAGCAGTTCTTC. V and J are TRBV6-5 and TRBJ2-1, with 11 bases lining up with TRBD2. This CDR3 is 13 amino acids long. The V segment lost 6 bases and the J segment 9 bases; nucleotides outside the gene matches: 4. Looked up from germline, CDR1 is MNHEY and CDR2 is SVGAGI.

This clone appeared a few times. This chain connects TRBV2 to TRBJ1-4; possible D gene TRBD1, 6 bases. Trimming shortened V by 7 bases and J by 3 bases, and 15 bases separated the two germline ends. Germline V gene lookup returns CDR1 SNHLY and CDR2 FYNNEI. This CDR3 is built from 15 residues. The DNA of the CDR3 is TGTGCCAGCATCCTAATTGACAGGTCTAATGAAAAACTGTTTTTT. Its protein is CASILIDRSNEKLFF.

The count of this clone is one. The chain has TRBV10-2 and TRBJ2-3; TRBD2 agrees at 7 bases. CDR1 is WSHSY and CDR2 is SAAADI in the germline V gene. The CDR3 has 14 amino acids. J gave up 2 bases and V 10 bases, and 9 bases lay outside the gene matches. CDR3 sequence reads: CATLTTSYTDTQYF. As DNA, the CDR3 is TGCGCCACCCTGACGACTAGCTACACAGATACGCAGTATTTT.